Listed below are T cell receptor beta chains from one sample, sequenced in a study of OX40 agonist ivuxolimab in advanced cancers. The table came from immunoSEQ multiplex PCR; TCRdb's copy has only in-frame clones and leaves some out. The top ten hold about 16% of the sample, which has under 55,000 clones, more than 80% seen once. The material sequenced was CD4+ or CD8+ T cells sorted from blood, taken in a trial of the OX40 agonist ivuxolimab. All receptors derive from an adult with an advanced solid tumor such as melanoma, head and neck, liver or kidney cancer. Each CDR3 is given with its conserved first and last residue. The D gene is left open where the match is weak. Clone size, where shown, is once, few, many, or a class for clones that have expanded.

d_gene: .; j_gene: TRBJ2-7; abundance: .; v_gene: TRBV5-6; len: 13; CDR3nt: TGTGCCAGCAGCTTGGAACCTAAGTACGAGCAGTACTTC; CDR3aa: CASSLEPKYEQYF
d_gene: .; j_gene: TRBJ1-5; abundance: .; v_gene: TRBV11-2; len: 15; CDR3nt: TGTGCCAGCAGTTCAAGAGGGGCTGACAATCAGCCCCAGCATTTT; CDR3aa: CASSSRGADNQPQHF
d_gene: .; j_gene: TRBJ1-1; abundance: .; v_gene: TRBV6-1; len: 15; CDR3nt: TGTGCCAGCAGTGAAGCGCAGGGAAGGGACACTGAAGCTTTCTTT; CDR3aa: CASSEAQGRDTEAFF
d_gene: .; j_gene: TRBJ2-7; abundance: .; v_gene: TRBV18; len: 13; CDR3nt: TGTGCCAGCTCCCAGGGGCTGCGCTACGAGCAGTACTTC; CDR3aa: CASSQGLRYEQYF
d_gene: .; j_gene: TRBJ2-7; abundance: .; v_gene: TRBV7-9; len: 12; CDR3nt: TGTGCCAGCAGCTCCGGGTACTACGAGCAGTACTTC; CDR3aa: CASSSGYYEQYF
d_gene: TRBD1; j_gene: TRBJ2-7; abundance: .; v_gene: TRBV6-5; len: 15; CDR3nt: TGTGCCAGCAATCCAGGGACAGGGACTCACTACGAGCAGTACTTC; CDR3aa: CASNPGTGTHYEQYF
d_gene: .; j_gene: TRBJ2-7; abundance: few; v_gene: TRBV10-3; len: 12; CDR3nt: TGTGCCATCAGTGAGTCAGCCTACGAGCAGTACTTC; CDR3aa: CAISESAYEQYF
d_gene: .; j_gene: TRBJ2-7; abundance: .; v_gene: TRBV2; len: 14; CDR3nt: TGTGCCAGCAGTTTCGGGACACCAGCCTACGAGCAGTACTTC; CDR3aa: CASSFGTPAYEQYF
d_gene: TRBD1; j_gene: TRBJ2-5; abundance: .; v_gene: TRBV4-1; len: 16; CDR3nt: TGCGCCAGCAGCCAAGACAAGACAGGGATCCAAGAGACCCAGTACTTC; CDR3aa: CASSQDKTGIQETQYF
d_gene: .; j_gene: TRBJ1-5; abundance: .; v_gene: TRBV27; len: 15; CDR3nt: TGTGCCAGCAGCCCCCGGGGTAGGGGCAATCAGCCCCAGCATTTT; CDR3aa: CASSPRGRGNQPQHF
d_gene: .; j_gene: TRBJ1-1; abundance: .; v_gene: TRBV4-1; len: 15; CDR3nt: TGCGCCAGCAGCTATAGACCAGAAATGAACACTGAAGCTTTCTTT; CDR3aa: CASSYRPEMNTEAFF
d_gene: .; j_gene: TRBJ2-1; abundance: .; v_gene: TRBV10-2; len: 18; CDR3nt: TGCGCCAGCAGTGAGTTTCCTCCGAATAGCGGTCTCTACAATGAGCAGTTCTTC; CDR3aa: CASSEFPPNSGLYNEQFF
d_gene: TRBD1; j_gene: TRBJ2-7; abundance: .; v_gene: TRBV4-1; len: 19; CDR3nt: TGCGCCAGCAGCCAAGGGAAAGTCAGGGGGAAGGGCACCCTCTACGAGCAGTACTTC; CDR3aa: CASSQGKVRGKGTLYEQYF
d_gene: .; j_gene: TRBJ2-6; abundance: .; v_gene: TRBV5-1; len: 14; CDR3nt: TGCGCCAGCAGCTTGAATCCTGGGGCCAACGTCCTGACTTTC; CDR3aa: CASSLNPGANVLTF
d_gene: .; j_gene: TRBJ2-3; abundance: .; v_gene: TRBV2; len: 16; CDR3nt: TGTGCCAGCAGTGAATCGTACAGGGCGGTCTGGGATACGCAGTATTTT; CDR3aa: CASSESYRAVWDTQYF
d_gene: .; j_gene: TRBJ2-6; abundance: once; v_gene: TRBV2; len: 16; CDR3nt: TGTGCCAGCAGCGGGCCGGTAGGGACTGGGGCCAACGTCCTGACTTTC; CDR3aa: CASSGPVGTGANVLTF
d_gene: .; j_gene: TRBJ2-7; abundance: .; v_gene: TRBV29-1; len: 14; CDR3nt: TGCAGCGTTGCTGGGGTCCTCAGCTCCTACGAGCAGTACTTC; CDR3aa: CSVAGVLSSYEQYF
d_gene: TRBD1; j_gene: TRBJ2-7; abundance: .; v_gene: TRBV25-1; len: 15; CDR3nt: TGTGCCAGCAACCCAACCGGGACAGGGATTTACGAGCAGTACTTC; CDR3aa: CASNPTGTGIYEQYF
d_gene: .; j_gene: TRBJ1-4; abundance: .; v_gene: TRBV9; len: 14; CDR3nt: TGTGCCAGCAGCGTAGAAAGTTATAATGAAAAACTGTTTTTT; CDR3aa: CASSVESYNEKLFF
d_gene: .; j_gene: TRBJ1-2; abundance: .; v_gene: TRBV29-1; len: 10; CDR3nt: TGCAGCGTTACTGAGGGGAATGCCTACTTC; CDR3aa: CSVTEGNAYF
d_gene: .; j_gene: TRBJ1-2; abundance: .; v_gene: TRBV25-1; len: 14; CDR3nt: TGTGCCAGCAGTGCACAGGGAGGGGACTATGGCTACACCTTC; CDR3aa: CASSAQGGDYGYTF
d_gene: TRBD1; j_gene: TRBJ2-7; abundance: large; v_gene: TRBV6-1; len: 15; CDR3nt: TGTGCCAGCAGTTTTACCGGGACAGGGCGTCTCGAGCAGTACTTC; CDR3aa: CASSFTGTGRLEQYF
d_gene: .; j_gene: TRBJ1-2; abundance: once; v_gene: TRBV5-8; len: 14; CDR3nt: TGTGCCAGCAGCTTCGGCGGCCGGGGCTATGGCTACACCTTC; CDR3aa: CASSFGGRGYGYTF
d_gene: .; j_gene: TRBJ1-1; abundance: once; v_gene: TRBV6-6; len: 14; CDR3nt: TGTGCCAGCAGCCGCGATATGCCCAGCACTGAAGCTTTCTTT; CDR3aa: CASSRDMPSTEAFF
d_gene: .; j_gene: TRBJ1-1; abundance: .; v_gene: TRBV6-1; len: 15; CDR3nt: TGTGCCAGCAGTGAAGAAGGGGGGCAGAGCACTGAAGCTTTCTTT; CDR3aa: CASSEEGGQSTEAFF
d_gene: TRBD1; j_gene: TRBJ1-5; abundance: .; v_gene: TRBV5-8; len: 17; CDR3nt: TGTGCCAGCAGCAGGGGGGGCAGGGGGCTTGGCAATCAGCCCCAGCATTTT; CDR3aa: CASSRGGRGLGNQPQHF
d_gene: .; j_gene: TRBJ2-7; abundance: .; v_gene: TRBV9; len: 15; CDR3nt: TGTGCCAGCAGCCCGCAACTTGGGACATCCTACGAGCAGTACTTC; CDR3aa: CASSPQLGTSYEQYF
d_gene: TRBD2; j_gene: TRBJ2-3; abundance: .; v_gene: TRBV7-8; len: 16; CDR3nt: TGTGCCAGCAGCTCTGCGGGAGGCGGCTCCACAGATACGCAGTATTTT; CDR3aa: CASSSAGGGSTDTQYF
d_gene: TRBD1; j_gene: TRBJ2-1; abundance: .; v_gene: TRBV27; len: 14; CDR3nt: TGTGCCAGCAGTTTATTACACAGGGGAACTGAGCAGTTCTTC; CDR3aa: CASSLLHRGTEQFF
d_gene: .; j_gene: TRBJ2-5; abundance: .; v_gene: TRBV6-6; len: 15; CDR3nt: TGTGCCAGCAGTCCCGGGACGGAAGACCAAGAGACCCAGTACTTC; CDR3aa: CASSPGTEDQETQYF
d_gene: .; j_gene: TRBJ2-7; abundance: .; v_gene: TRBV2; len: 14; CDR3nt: TGTGCCACTACCTCGCGCCCCCAGGCCTACGAGCAGTACTTC; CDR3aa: CATTSRPQAYEQYF
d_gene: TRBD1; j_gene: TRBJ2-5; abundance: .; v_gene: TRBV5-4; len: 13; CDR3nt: TGTGCCAGCAGCGGGGACAGCCAAGAGACCCAGTACTTC; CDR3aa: CASSGDSQETQYF
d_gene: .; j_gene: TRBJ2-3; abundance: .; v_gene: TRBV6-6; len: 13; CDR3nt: TGTGCCAGCAGCCGGACCCCCACAGATACGCAGTATTTT; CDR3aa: CASSRTPTDTQYF
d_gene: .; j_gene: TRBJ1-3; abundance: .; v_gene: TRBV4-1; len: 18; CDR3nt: TGCGCCAGCAGCCAAGATCGGGCAGGTGGCCTCTCTGGAAACACCATATATTTT; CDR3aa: CASSQDRAGGLSGNTIYF
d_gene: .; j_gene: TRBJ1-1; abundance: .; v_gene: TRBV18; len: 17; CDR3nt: TGTGCCAGCTCACAATCAAGATTATTGGAGCAGAACACTGAAGCTTTCTTT; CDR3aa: CASSQSRLLEQNTEAFF
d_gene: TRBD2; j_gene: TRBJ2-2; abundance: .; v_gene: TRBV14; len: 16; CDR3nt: TGTGCCAGCAGCCAAGACCCAGCGGGATTAACCGGGGAGCTGTTTTTT; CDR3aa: CASSQDPAGLTGELFF
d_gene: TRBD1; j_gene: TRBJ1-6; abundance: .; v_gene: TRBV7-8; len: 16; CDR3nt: TGTGCCAGCAGCCCTGACTCGACAGGGGGCAGGTCACCCCTCCACTTT; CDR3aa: CASSPDSTGGRSPLHF
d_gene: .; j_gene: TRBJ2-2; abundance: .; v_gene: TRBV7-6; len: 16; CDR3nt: TGTGCCAGCAGCTCCTCTAGCGTACTCAGCACCGGGGAGCTGTTTTTT; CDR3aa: CASSSSSVLSTGELFF
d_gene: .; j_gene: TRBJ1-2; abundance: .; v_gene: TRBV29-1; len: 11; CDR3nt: TGCAGCGTTGAAGAGGGCGCCGGCTACACCTTC; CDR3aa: CSVEEGAGYTF
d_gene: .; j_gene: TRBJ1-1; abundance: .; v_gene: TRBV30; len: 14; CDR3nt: TGTGCCTGGACCCCGGCAGATTGGATCGCTGAAGCTTTCTTT; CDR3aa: CAWTPADWIAEAFF
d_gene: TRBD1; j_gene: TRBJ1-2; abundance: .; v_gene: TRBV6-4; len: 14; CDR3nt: TGTGCCAGCAGTGACCCCCGACAGGGGGGGGGCTACACCTTC; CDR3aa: CASSDPRQGGGYTF